One sample yielded the 31 T cell receptor beta chains listed below, sequenced in a study of cytomegalovirus exposure and HLA in healthy donors (dated by TCRdb to the late 2010s). The library relied on the immunoSEQ multiplex PCR assay. For the multiplex PCR, a mixture combining 60 forward primers for TCR Vbeta segments and 13 reverse primers for TCR Jbeta segments was used. Sourced from immuneACCESS, this table was stored by TCRdb with only in-frame sequences that have V and J called. A share of the clones is absent; for the studies checked, an unresolved V gene accounts for under half, and the remainder has no known explanation. This sample comprises some 110,000 clones, roughly 80% of them detected only once. Of the sample, about 4.9% falls within the top ten clones. Sequencing was done on a sample of PBMCs. These receptors all come from a man aged 50 to 60 in good health and CMV-seropositive.

This sequence joins TRBV9 and TRBJ2-3; tentative D call: TRBD2 (5 bases). The CDR3 is 13 residues long. Germline CDR1 and CDR2: SGDLS and YYNGEE. Trimming pared 2 bases from V and 3 bases from J, leaving 7 bases between. This chain's CDR3 is CASSVPGTDTQYF. The CDR3 DNA reads as TGTGCCAGCAGCGTCCCGGGGACAGATACGCAGTATTTT.

V gene TRBV5-1 combines with J gene TRBJ2-1; 9 nucleotides line up with TRBD1. CDR3 length: 13 amino acids. Unmatched junction bases numbered 5, after V lost 4 bases and J lost 9 bases. CDR1 is SGHRS, CDR2 YFSETQ, per germline. DNA for the CDR3: TGCGCCAGCAGCCGGGACAGGGTTGGTGAGCAGTTCTTC. Its protein is CASSRDRVGEQFF.

The chain is built from TRBV6-6 and TRBJ2-7; 8 nucleotides match TRBD1. The ends lost 6 bases at V and 4 bases at J; junction bases unmatched: 11. CDR1 is MNHNY, CDR2 SVGAGI, per germline (reference sequence). The CDR3 has 15 residues. Written as DNA, the CDR3 is TGTGCCAGCAGGATACCGGGACAGGAGAGGTACGAGCAGTACTTC. It yields the protein CASRIPGQERYEQYF.

This chain uses TRBV10-1 with TRBJ1-2, with a possible D match to TRBD1 (6 bases). Germline CDR1 is WNHNN and CDR2 is SYGVQD (reference sequence). The V end was cut by 2 bases, the J end by 3 bases, with 13 bases between. The CDR3 has 15 amino acids. CDR3 residues: CASSEGGGTYYGYTF. CDR3 DNA: TGCGCCAGCAGTGAGGGTGGTGGGACATACTATGGCTACACCTTC.

The chain is built from TRBV5-8 and TRBJ1-1; 10 bases are a match to TRBD1. The CDR3 is made up of 13 amino acids. Germline lookup yields CDR1 SGHTS and CDR2 YDEGEE. With 2 bases clipped from V and 11 bases from J, the junction kept 6 bases outside the gene matches. The CDR3 coding sequence is TGTGCCAGCAGCTTCGACAGGGGGCCAGCGGCTTTCTTT. Translated: CASSFDRGPAAFF.

This chain links TRBV9 with TRBJ1-5; a possible D gene is TRBD1 (6 bases). Trimming pared 5 bases from V and 2 bases from J, leaving 11 bases between. This CDR3 spans 14 amino acids. Germline CDR1 and CDR2: SGDLS and YYNGEE. The CDR3 spells CASSVGAGNQPQHF. The CDR3 DNA is TGTGCCAGCAGTGTGGGGGCAGGCAATCAGCCCCAGCATTTT.

The chain recombines TRBV18 with TRBJ1-4, with D hard to call. V was shortened by 3 bases and J by 5 bases, with 13 bases between the two germline ends. Germline lookup yields CDR1 KGHSH and CDR2 LQKENI. This CDR3 has 15 residues. The CDR3 region has the DNA TGTGCCAGCTCACCCACATCACAGAACAATGAAAAACTGTTTTTT. Translation: CASSPTSQNNEKLFF.

Here the CDR3 DNA reads TGTGCCATCAGTGGGGCCGGGACAGGGGGAGTCGAGCAGTACTTC. Protein sequence: CAISGAGTGGVEQYF. The genes are TRBV10-3 and TRBJ2-7, with 11 bases lining up with TRBD1. Trimming removed 4 bases from V and 6 bases from J; junction bases left unmatched: 8. Germline CDR1 and CDR2: ENHRY and SYGVKD. The CDR3 is 15 amino acids.

The chain employs TRBV6-1 and TRBJ2-2; 7 bases align to TRBD1. Germline-derived CDR1 and CDR2 are MNHNS and SASEGT. The V and J ends lost 3 bases and 1 base, in that order; junction bases with no gene match: 5. CDR3 length: 16 residues. The CDR3 loop is CASSEGQNRNTGELFF. The CDR3 DNA is TGTGCCAGCAGTGAGGGACAGAATCGGAACACCGGGGAGCTGTTTTTT.

The chain links TRBV6-1 to TRBJ2-1; 7 positions match TRBD2. The germline V gene encodes CDR1 MNHNS and CDR2 SASEGT. The CDR3 runs 15 residues. The ends lost 4 bases at V and 9 bases at J; junction bases unmatched: 12. The CDR3 bases are TGTGCCAGCAGTGCCCTCACTAGCGCGGTGAGTGAGCAGTTCTTC. It codes for CASSALTSAVSEQFF.

The chain couples TRBV27 to TRBJ1-1; D is unresolved. Trimming removed 2 bases from V and 0 bases from J, with 10 bases in between. The CDR3 sequence is 15 residues long. The V gene's germline CDR1 is MNHEY and CDR2 SMNVEV (reference sequence). CDR3 bases: TGTGCCAGCAGTTTACCTCCGGAGGTGAACACTGAAGCTTTCTTT. As protein: CASSLPPEVNTEAFF.

The chain couples TRBV28 to TRBJ1-2, with D hard to call. The CDR3 covers 16 residues. Trimming took off 3 bases at V and 4 bases at J, with 18 bases between the two ends. Germline V gene data show CDR1 as MDHEN and CDR2 as SYDVKM. CDR3 sequence reads: CASSFHPGDEIYGYTF. CDR3 coding DNA: TGTGCCAGCAGTTTCCATCCGGGAGATGAAATCTATGGCTACACCTTC.

This sequence joins TRBV10-3 and TRBJ1-6; 8 bases agree with TRBD1. Germline V gene sequence: CDR1 ENHRY, CDR2 SYGVKD. The CDR3 consists of 15 residues. The V and J ends lost 10 bases and 7 bases, in that order; junction bases with no gene match: 12. The CDR3 DNA reads as TGTGCCACTACCAGGGGGGGACAGGACAATTCACCCCTCCACTTT. Translating gives CATTRGGQDNSPLHF.

The CDR3 nucleotides read TGTGCCAGCAGCCTAGCAGATTGGGAGACCCAGTACTTC. This translates into CASSLADWETQYF. The chain employs TRBV14 and TRBJ2-5; no firm D call. V lost 4 bases, J lost 5 bases, and 11 bases lay in between. The germline CDR1 and CDR2 sequences are SGHDN and FVKESK. The CDR3 spans 13 residues. Full variable domain (rest looked up from reference TRBV14 and TRBJ2-5): EAGVTQFPSHSVIEKGQTVTLRCDPISGHDNLYWYRRVMGKEIKFLLHFVKESKQDESGMPNNRFLAERTGGTYSTLKVQPAELEDSGVYFCASSLADWETQYFGPGTRLLVL.

This chain links TRBV6-1 with TRBJ2-7; D not resolved. Trimming cost V 9 bases and J 2 bases, with 11 bases left between them. The CDR3 is made up of 12 amino acids. Per germline, CDR1 MNHNS and CDR2 SASEGT. CDR3 in amino acids: CASGGQTYEQYF. CDR3 DNA sequence: TGTGCCAGTGGTGGGCAAACCTACGAGCAGTACTTC.

The chain couples TRBV6-5 to TRBJ1-2; 9 nucleotides agree with TRBD1. The germline CDR1 and CDR2 sequences are MNHEY and SVGAGI. Trimming at V came to 5 bases and at J to 5 bases, leaving 9 bases not matched to a gene. The CDR3 consists of 15 residues. Here the CDR3 DNA reads TGTGCCAGCAGTAAGCCCGGGACAGGGATTTATGGCTACACCTTC. Amino acid sequence: CASSKPGTGIYGYTF.

The J gene is TRBJ1-6, the V gene TRBV6-1; D might be TRBD1 (5 bases). The V gene lost 8 bases and the J gene lost 5 bases, with 10 bases spanning the gap. The CDR3 sequence is 13 residues long. Germline loops: CDR1 MNHNS, CDR2 SASEGT. The CDR3 spells CASFSGHNSPLHF. CDR3 bases: TGTGCCAGCTTTTCAGGGCATAATTCACCCCTCCACTTT.

V is TRBV9 and J is TRBJ2-7, with 7 bases identical to TRBD2. J gave up 0 bases and V 0 bases, and 3 bases lay outside the gene matches. This CDR3 has 15 residues. CDR1 is SGDLS, CDR2 YYNGEE, per germline. For the CDR3, the DNA is TGTGCCAGCAGCGTAGAAGCGGGGAGCTCCTACGAGCAGTACTTC. Its protein is CASSVEAGSSYEQYF.

The J gene is TRBJ1-2, the V gene TRBV2, with D tentatively TRBD1 (5 bases). The CDR3 totals 13 residues. Trimming shortened V by 7 bases and J by 5 bases, and 14 bases separated the two germline ends. The germline V gene has CDR1 SNHLY and CDR2 FYNNEI. The CDR3 loop reads CASNLNGGYGYTF. DNA for the CDR3: TGTGCCAGCAATCTCAACGGGGGTTATGGCTACACCTTC.

The rearrangement joins TRBV11-1 to TRBJ2-7, with 8 bases that match TRBD1. Germline V CDR1 and CDR2: SGHAT, FQDESV (reference sequence). The length of the CDR3 is 16 residues. V was clipped by 0 bases and J by 2 bases; unmatched bases: 6. The CDR3 region is CASSLAQGQGPYEQYF. CDR3 DNA: TGTGCCAGCAGCTTAGCGCAAGGACAGGGCCCCTACGAGCAGTACTTC.

In DNA, the CDR3 is TGTGCCAGCCGAACGGGTCTTGGGTTTGAAGCTTTCTTT. Translation gives CASRTGLGFEAFF. The chain uses TRBV7-2 and TRBJ1-1; no firm D call. V lost 8 bases and J 7 bases, leaving 17 bases between the germline ends. The CDR3 contains 13 residues. Germline loops: CDR1 SGHTA, CDR2 FQGNSA.

The DNA of the CDR3 is TGTGCCAGCAGGATCAGGGGCGTAAACTATGGCTACACCTTC. Translating gives CASRIRGVNYGYTF. This chain joins TRBV6-1 and TRBJ1-2; D is possibly TRBD1 (6 bases). The V gene lost 6 bases and the J gene lost 2 bases, with 13 bases spanning the gap. In germline, CDR1 is MNHNS, CDR2 SASEGT. The CDR3 spans 14 residues.

V and J are TRBV30 and TRBJ1-1; D unresolved. Germline V CDR1 and CDR2: GTSNPN, SVGIG (reference sequence). The CDR3 runs to 11 residues. Trimming removed 2 bases at V and 7 bases at J, with 8 bases between. The CDR3 nucleotides are TGTGCCTGGAGTCCCCGCGTTGAAGCTTTCTTT. It encodes CAWSPRVEAFF. Based on the CDR3 plus reference TRBV30 and TRBJ1-1, the full variable domain is SQTIHQWPATLVQPVGSPLSLECTVEGTSNPNLYWYRQAAGRGLQLLFYSVGIGQISSEVPQNLSASRPQDRQFILSSKKLLLSDSGFYLCAWSPRVEAFFGQGTRLTVV.

This chain joins TRBV4-3 and TRBJ1-1; 8 bases agree with TRBD1. V dropped 0 bases and J dropped 0; count of bases not matched to a gene: 6. The germline V gene has CDR1 LGHNA and CDR2 YSLEER. The CDR3 totals 17 residues. The CDR3 region is CASSQDLQGALNTEAFF. The DNA of the CDR3 is TGCGCCAGCAGCCAAGATTTGCAGGGGGCTTTGAACACTGAAGCTTTCTTT.

The rearrangement links TRBV27 to TRBJ1-6, with D possibly being TRBD1 (6 bases). Germline CDR1 is MNHEY and CDR2 is SMNVEV (reference sequence). Trimming shortened V by 3 bases and J by 10 bases, and 16 bases separated the two germline ends. This CDR3 is built from 15 residues. CDR3: CASSFLRQGNSPLHF. The CDR3 nucleotides are TGTGCCAGCAGTTTCTTAAGGCAGGGGAACTCACCCCTCCACTTT.

In this sample, this clone turned up a few times. At one end the junction does not follow the germline gene, possibly because of a read error. Other nucleotide sequences in the sample specify the same CDR3. V is TRBV6-5 and J is TRBJ1-6, with 8 bases identical to TRBD1. There are 14 residues in the CDR3. Germline CDR1 and CDR2: MNHEY and SVGAGI. The CDR3 sequence is CASRGQGGNSPLHF. In nucleotides, the CDR3 is TGTGCCAGCAGAGGACAGGGAGGTAATTCGCCCCTCCACTTT.

The chain has TRBV4-1 and TRBJ1-1; D is perhaps TRBD1 (6 bases). With 0 bases removed from V and 1 base from J, the gap between germline ends came to 15 bases. This CDR3 is built from 17 residues. Germline V gene data show CDR1 as MGHRA and CDR2 as YSYEKL. Here the CDR3 DNA reads TGCGCCAGCAGCCAAGACGATACGGGACACACGAACACTGAAGCTTTCTTT. Encoded protein: CASSQDDTGHTNTEAFF.

The V call is TRBV4-2, the J call TRBJ1-6; tentatively, D is TRBD1 (5 bases). The germline gives CDR1 LGHNA, CDR2 YNFKEQ. The germline V and J ends were trimmed by 0 bases and 5 bases, with 11 bases remaining between them. The CDR3 runs 16 residues. CDR3 sequence (DNA): TGTGCCAGCAGCCAAGATTCAGGGAGGAATAATTCACCCCTCCACTTT. Amino acids: CASSQDSGRNNSPLHF.

This chain joins TRBV5-1 and TRBJ2-7; 7 nucleotides agree with TRBD2. Looked up from germline, CDR1 is SGHRS and CDR2 is YFSETQ. The CDR3 contains 14 residues. V lost 3 bases and J lost 0; bases outside the gene matches: 3. DNA of the CDR3: TGCGCCAGCAGCTCCCGGGACTACTCCTACGAGCAGTACTTC. It encodes CASSSRDYSYEQYF.

This clone was counted only a few times. This sequence joins TRBV9 and TRBJ2-7; tentative D call: TRBD1 (6 bases). This CDR3 contains 14 residues. The V gene lost 4 bases and the J gene lost 2 bases, with 13 bases spanning the gap. From germline, CDR1 is SGDLS and CDR2 YYNGEE. CDR3 protein: CASSPATGAYEQYF. CDR3 in DNA: TGTGCCAGCAGCCCTGCGACAGGAGCCTACGAGCAGTACTTC.

This clone was seen a handful of times. V gene TRBV4-1 combines with J gene TRBJ2-7, with 12 bases identical to TRBD2. J was trimmed by 4 bases and V by 1 base; bases with no gene match: 2. Germline CDR1 and CDR2: MGHRA and YSYEKL. The CDR3 spans 15 residues. The CDR3 protein is CASSQGLAGGYEQYF. The DNA for the CDR3 is TGCGCCAGCAGCCAAGGCCTAGCGGGAGGGTACGAGCAGTACTTC.